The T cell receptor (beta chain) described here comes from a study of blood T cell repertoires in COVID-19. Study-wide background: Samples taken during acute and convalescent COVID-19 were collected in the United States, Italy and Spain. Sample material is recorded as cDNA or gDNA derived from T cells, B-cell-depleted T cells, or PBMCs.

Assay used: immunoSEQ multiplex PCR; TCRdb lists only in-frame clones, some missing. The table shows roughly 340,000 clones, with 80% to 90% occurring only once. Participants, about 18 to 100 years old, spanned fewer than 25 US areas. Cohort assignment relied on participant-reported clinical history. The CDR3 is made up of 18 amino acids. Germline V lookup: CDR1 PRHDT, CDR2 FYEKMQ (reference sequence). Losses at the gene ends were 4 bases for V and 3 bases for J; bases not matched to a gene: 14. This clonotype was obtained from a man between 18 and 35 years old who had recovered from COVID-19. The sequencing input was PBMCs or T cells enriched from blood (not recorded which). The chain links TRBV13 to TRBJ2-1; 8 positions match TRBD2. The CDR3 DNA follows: TGTGCCAGCAGCTACCCGGGGGGCGGGAGGCACCTCTACAATGAGCAGTTCTTC. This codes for CASSYPGGGRHLYNEQFF.